This T cell receptor beta chain is from a study of cytomegalovirus exposure and HLA in healthy donors (dated by TCRdb to the late 2010s). Context from the whole study: According to an earlier analysis of 587 of the donors, 150 million to 200 million T cells yielded 95 million to 140 million unique TCR beta sequences and 276 Gb of sequence data. To study patterns of TCR occurrence, a later analysis re-analyzed previously published TCR beta repertoires from around 660 donors and added high-resolution HLA genotyping. Approximately 300 gigabases of sequencing data and around 87 million unique TCR sequences were included in an early release covering about 700 HLA-typed donors. The study aimed to test whether cataloging public T cell receptors could reveal signatures of past pathogen exposure. The study used immunosequencing to profile the T cell repertoires of several hundred subjects and linked those repertoires to cytomegalovirus serostatus. Donor age, sex, ethnicity and CMV serostatus were compiled alongside the repertoire data. The later analysis used no new phenotypic data to find candidate immune exposures, relying instead on TCR beta sequences and their occurrence across donors. Roughly 5 DR-DQ haplotypes were handled as single units for association and clustering, since linkage in the cohort was strong. A later genetic analysis took genome-wide SNP genotypes for about 55% of the roughly 670 donors and used that subset as a discovery cohort. Across approximately 400 genotyped donors of the cohort, an average of approximately 220,000 unique TCR beta nucleotide sequences per donor were sequenced, and roughly 20% of those sequences were non-productive. Every discovery cohort repertoire had been produced on one sequencing platform. High-throughput TCR immunosequencing, statistical association of individual TCRs with disease status, and machine learning were combined to predict cytomegalovirus infection status. The genetic ancestry cluster associated with self-reported Caucasian donors included about four fifths of the roughly 360 genotyped donors. The number of typed donors differed by locus: 629-630 for A, B, C, DRB1 and DQB1; 500 to 550 for DQA1; about 600 for DPA1; and about 450 for DPB1. An earlier analysis of around 580 of the donors used high-throughput TCR beta sequencing to judge whether each TCR beta V gene segment behaved as functional or pseudogenic. In addition to the first cohort of around 670 subjects, a separate validation cohort of 120 different subjects was used. HLA typing covered class I and class II loci at four-digit resolution.

V and J lose 7 bases and 0 bases, and a span of 12 bases separates them. The CDR3, from cysteine to phenylalanine, totals 14 residues. Kept here is only the CDR3 DNA, which spans 42 bases and is read in frame from base 1. CDR1 and CDR2, looked up from the germline V gene, are SNHLY and FYNNEI. In total, approximately 610 healthy bone marrow donors made up the cohort. At the time of sampling, every cohort member was nominally healthy, though immune exposures that went unrecorded were likely present. The donor tested CMV seronegative, placing the donor among the 350 to 400 seronegative members of the cohort. A peripheral blood sample was collected from each donor, and TCR beta sequencing was performed on peripheral blood mononuclear cells. Genomic DNA was extracted from the blood cell samples with the Qiagen DNeasy Blood Extraction Kit. Notes on this clone: Its antigen target is currently unknown. There are no base qualities to consult, and no much larger clone falls within one base.

Libraries came from the immunoSEQ multiplex PCR assay. For the multiplex PCR, a mixture combining 60 forward primers for TCR Vbeta segments and 13 reverse primers for TCR Jbeta segments was used. A multiplex PCR assay on genomic DNA amplified the CDR3 region of rearranged TCR beta genes. The amplified TCR beta libraries were sequenced on the Illumina HiSeq System as 87-base-pair reads. Per the authors' processing: Across the 640 or so repertoires, a later analysis counted about 81 million unique TCR beta chains, around 11 million of which were shared by at least two donors. A nearest-neighbor algorithm error-corrected the raw reads and collapsed the reads into unique sequences, merging closely related sequences to remove PCR and sequencing errors. CDR3 sequences were aligned to IMGT reference sequences to assign V, D and J gene segments. For a sequence to be retained, a match of at least six nucleotides was required to both a V gene segment and a J gene segment. Rearrangements were called productive when the CDR3 lacked stop codons and stayed in frame with V and J; all others were non-productive. Following IMGT convention, CDR3 was defined as the stretch from the second conserved V-encoded cysteine to the conserved J-encoded phenylalanine. The earlier analysis of 587 of the donors excluded sequences that lacked an unambiguous match to a single V gene segment. An earlier analysis of 450 to 650 of the donors called V segments functional above 56.7% productive rearrangements and segregating when the between-donor standard deviation exceeded 5%. A statistical classification framework was built to diagnose cytomegalovirus status from the catalog of TCR beta chain sequences. V and J gene assignment, in a later analysis, came from comparing TCR nucleotide sequences with IMGT/GENE-DB human TR gene sequences. A later analysis assigned CDR3 sequences and most-parsimonious VDJ recombination scenarios with the TCRdist pipeline. In a later analysis, each TCR beta chain was defined by its CDR3 amino acid sequence together with its V-gene family, and reads without a unique V-gene family were excluded. To address suspected cross-contamination and a sequencing artifact, a later analysis removed a few hundred highly shared, low-generation-probability nucleotide sequences. In a later analysis, a clonal expansion index for each public chain was calculated from normalized within-repertoire ranks of inferred template counts. A later analysis computed generation probabilities with a VDJ recombination model fitted to out-of-frame rearrangements, and checked the results against IGoR. In a later analysis, TCR-TCR, TCR-HLA and TCR-CMV co-occurrence was scored with hypergeometric tests, and a repertoire-size bias correction was applied to TCR pairs. To estimate false discovery rates, a later analysis permuted the HLA or CMV assignments 20 times. In a later analysis, co-occurring TCRs were grouped with DBSCAN, and TCRdist sequence similarity was added when clustering was performed within HLA-allele-positive subsets. For co-occurrence clustering, repertoires with fewer than 30,000 or more than 120,000 public chains were excluded, along with roughly 5 repertoires with anomalous nucleotide sharing. TCRdb obtained this table from immuneACCESS and retained in-frame rearrangements with V and J assigned. These tables miss some clones; where compared with another copy, unresolved V genes account for less than half of the shortfall, and the remainder is unexplained. V, J and clone size are those of that table, while D and trimming were read from the DNA. Within this sample are 100,000 to 150,000 clones, with about 80% of them counted one time only. The ten largest clones take up 4% of the sample.

Results the study describes overall, beyond this receptor: In this cohort, only TCR beta chains were sequenced, and detectable features were limited by the absence of alpha or paired-chain data. Compared with the roughly 670-donor mean, donors in an Asian-associated ancestry cluster had fewer N-insertions in productive TCRs, according to a later genetic analysis. In a later analysis, the rate of TCR association differed among HLA loci, with DRB1 alleles having the most associated TCRs and HLA-C alleles having the fewest. An association between a missense DCLRE1C variant and V-gene and J-gene trimming of TCR beta chains was found in a later genetic analysis and replicated in an independent cohort. Over 15 rarely observed V segments, including chromosome 9 orphons, were excluded from the earlier analysis of just under 600 of the donors because counts were too low. Across donors, most TCR sequences were observed very rarely, whereas some public TCRs were present in many individuals. A later analysis reported that several top co-occurrence clusters appeared linked to parvovirus B19, influenza, CMV and Epstein-Barr virus. Because HLA typing was missing for some donors at each locus, association tests included only the typed subset. In vitro tests confirmed that three of the cytomegalovirus-associated TCR beta chains recognize cytomegalovirus antigens. In a later analysis, most CMV-associated TCR beta chains were found to appear HLA-restricted, with HLA associations seemingly driven largely by CMV exposure. In a later analysis, 16,951 TCR beta sequences were associated with specific HLA alleles at a false discovery rate of 0.05. A further reported finding was that TCR beta sequences accurately predicted the HLA-A and HLA-B alleles for most subjects in the first cohort. The classifier was reported to diagnose cytomegalovirus status with high specificity and sensitivity in both the original and validation cohorts. Sequencing depth was assumed to be roughly uniform across donors in the presence/absence analyses, though that assumption may not hold. Strong co-occurrence of HLA alleles, especially DR and DQ, made assigning TCR associations to individual alleles difficult. CMV serostatus was the only immune exposure information available for the cohort. Compared with equally common non-associated chains, HLA-associated TCR beta chains in a later analysis were more clonally expanded and had lower generation probabilities. The 87-base-pair reads could not distinguish some IMGT-functional V segments, including TRBV6-2 and TRBV6-3, so those segments were excluded. In an earlier analysis of more than 500 of the donors, most TCR beta V segments appeared in productive rearrangements about 87% or about 30% of the time, broadly matching IMGT annotations. The sequencing pipeline was judged likely to have produced a cluster of highly shared sequence variants as a technical artifact. The authors suggested that the approach could potentially be generalized to other disease states and immunological phenotypes. Linkage disequilibrium might explain the correlated functional status among segregating V segments, but an unknown experimental factor could not be ruled out. In the study, around 160 TCR beta chains were listed as associated with cytomegalovirus.

The clonotype was recovered from a woman aged 40 to 49 in good health and CMV-seronegative. Sequencing was performed on PBMCs. The chain uses TRBV2 and TRBJ1-1, with the identity of the D gene unclear. The DNA sequence reads TGTGCCAGCAAACCGGGGAATATGAACACTGAAGCTTTCTTT. Its protein is CASKPGNMNTEAFF.